This passage covers 25 T cell receptor beta chains from one sample sequenced in a study of shared clonotypes between healthy human individuals. Naive-designated CD8 cells lacked CD45RO, were positively enriched for CCR7, and omitted terminally differentiated effector memory CD45RA+ cells. Method: immunoSEQ multiplex PCR; TCRdb's copy keeps in-frame clones and lacks some. The sample yields around 2,100,000 clones, just under 95% seen once. Material: naive CD8+ T cells sorted from blood. These receptors originate from a man aged 18 to 30 in good health.

The chain has TRBV4-1 and TRBJ2-2; 7 nucleotides line up with TRBD2. The V gene's germline CDR1 is MGHRA and CDR2 YSYEKL. The trim removed 0 bases at V and 0 bases at J, leaving 4 bases unmatched. This CDR3 is 17 amino acids long. The CDR3 coding sequence is TGCGCCAGCAGCCAAGATACGGGAGGCCCGAACACCGGGGAGCTGTTTTTT. The encoded protein is CASSQDTGGPNTGELFF.

Remarks on this clone: The sample contains more than one DNA sequence encoding this CDR3. The rearrangement joins TRBV2 to TRBJ2-7; D is unclear. The CDR3 runs 11 residues. V lost 4 bases and J lost 5, with 6 bases in between. Germline CDR1 and CDR2: SNHLY and FYNNEI. CDR3 DNA sequence: TGTGCCAGCAGTGTTGGGGACGAGCAGTACTTC. As protein: CASSVGDEQYF. The full variable domain, in which reference TRBV2 and TRBJ2-7 provide the parts outside the CDR3, is EPEVTQTPSHQVTQMGQEVILRCVPISNHLYFYWYRQILGQKVEFLVSFYNNEISEKSEIFDDQFSVERPDGSNFTLKIRSTKLEDSAMYFCASSVGDEQYFGPGTRLTVT.

V is TRBV27 and J is TRBJ2-3, with D possibly TRBD2 on 5 matching bases. CDR3 length equals 13 residues. V was trimmed by 3 bases and J by 4 bases, leaving 8 bases between them. CDR1 MNHEY and CDR2 SMNVEV come from the germline V gene (reference sequence). The CDR3 DNA reads TGTGCCAGCAGTTTGATAGCGTCAGATACGCAGTATTTT. Its translation is CASSLIASDTQYF.

The rearrangement uses TRBV27 and TRBJ1-2; tentatively, D is TRBD1 (6 bases). CDR1 is MNHEY and CDR2 is SMNVEV in the germline V gene (reference sequence). V lost 4 bases, J lost 1 base, and 10 bases lay in between. The CDR3 runs to 14 residues. CDR3 protein: CASSSYRDNYGYTF. CDR3 in DNA: TGTGCCAGCAGTTCCTACAGGGATAACTATGGCTACACCTTC.

This chain links TRBV19 with TRBJ1-1; D is possibly TRBD1 (6 bases). V dropped 5 bases and J dropped 1 base, with 11 bases sitting between them. CDR3 length: 14 amino acids. In germline, CDR1 is LNHDA, CDR2 SQIVND (reference sequence). The CDR3 region is CASSDGTSNTEAFF. The DNA for the CDR3 is TGTGCCAGTAGTGACGGGACATCGAACACTGAAGCTTTCTTT.

The CDR3 loop reads CASSPGIGEAFF. The CDR3 DNA is TGTGCCAGCAGCCCGGGGATAGGTGAAGCTTTCTTT. This sequence joins TRBV13 and TRBJ1-1; no clear D gene. The CDR3 is 12 amino acids. From germline, CDR1 is PRHDT and CDR2 FYEKMQ (reference sequence). Trimming cost V 5 bases and J 7 bases, with 11 bases left between them. The full variable domain, rest sourced from reference TRBV13 and TRBJ1-1, is AAGVIQSPRHLIKEKRETATLKCYPIPRHDTVYWYQQGPGQDPQFLISFYEKMQSDKGSIPDRFSAQQFSDYHSELNMSSLELGDSALYFCASSPGIGEAFFGQGTRLTVV.

The chain uses TRBV6-5 and TRBJ2-5; D may be TRBD1 or TRBD2 (5 bases each). Trimming pared 8 bases from V and 5 bases from J, leaving 15 bases between. This CDR3 region has 13 residues. Germline V gene data show CDR1 as MNHEY and CDR2 as SVGAGI. The CDR3 DNA follows: TGTGCCAGCCGAGGGGTAATGGATGAGACCCAGTACTTC. It specifies CASRGVMDETQYF.

Here the CDR3 DNA reads TGTGCCTGGAGTACCCGGGGTAGCGGTTACAATGAGCAGTTCTTC. The encoded protein is CAWSTRGSGYNEQFF. This chain uses TRBV30 with TRBJ2-1; TRBD2 might be the D (6 bases). CDR1 is GTSNPN and CDR2 is SVGIG in the germline V gene (reference sequence). V lost 2 bases to trimming and J lost 4 bases, with 15 bases between them. This CDR3 is 15 amino acids long.

J is TRBJ2-7 and V is TRBV9; TRBD1 might be the D (6 bases). The CDR3 extends over 15 amino acids. V was pared by 3 bases and J by 2 bases, with 15 bases between. Germline CDR1 is SGDLS and CDR2 is YYNGEE. This CDR3 reads CASSEGDGRTYEQYF. The CDR3 DNA reads as TGTGCCAGCAGCGAGGGGGACGGCAGGACCTACGAGCAGTACTTC.

This chain joins TRBV7-2 and TRBJ1-1; D is ambiguous. V lost 0 bases to trimming and J lost 2 bases, with 25 bases between them. The CDR3 consists of 20 residues. CDR1 and CDR2 (germline): SGHTA, FQGNSA. CDR3 protein: CASSLATAWKDPRFNTEAFF. CDR3 in DNA: TGTGCCAGCAGCTTAGCCACAGCATGGAAGGATCCAAGGTTCAACACTGAAGCTTTCTTT. Filled out from reference TRBV7-2 and TRBJ1-1, the complete variable domain reads GAGVSQSPSNKVTEKGKDVELRCDPISGHTALYWYRQSLGQGLEFLIYFQGNSAPDKSGLPSDRFSAERTGGSVSTLTIQRTQQEDSAVYLCASSLATAWKDPRFNTEAFFGQGTRLTVV.

There are a few counts of this clone. This specimen includes other DNA sequences encoding the same CDR3. The CDR3 protein is CASRTTGELFF. CDR3 sequence (DNA): TGTGCCAGCCGGACTACCGGGGAGCTGTTTTTT. V and J are TRBV2 and TRBJ2-2; tentatively, D is TRBD2 (5 bases). Germline-derived CDR1 and CDR2 are SNHLY and FYNNEI. This CDR3 has 11 residues. V was shortened by 8 bases and J by 5 bases, with 6 bases between the two germline ends.

The rearrangement uses TRBV6-1 and TRBJ1-5; D call uncertain. V was clipped by 8 bases and J by 11 bases, with 10 bases between them. The germline V gene encodes CDR1 MNHNS and CDR2 SASEGT. There are 10 residues in the CDR3. CDR3 protein: CASGFTTQHF. CDR3 in DNA: TGTGCCAGCGGCTTCACGACCCAGCATTTT.

The chain has TRBV9 and TRBJ2-7; a weak D match, TRBD2 (6 bases). This CDR3 is built from 16 residues. Trimming cost V 3 bases and J 3 bases, with 19 bases left between them. The germline V gene encodes CDR1 SGDLS and CDR2 YYNGEE. This CDR3 is CASSAGGEVGVYEQYF. DNA for the CDR3: TGTGCCAGCAGCGCGGGCGGGGAAGTGGGAGTCTACGAGCAGTACTTC.

The V and J genes are TRBV4-1 and TRBJ2-5, with D possibly matching TRBD1 (6 bases). CDR1 and CDR2 (germline): MGHRA, YSYEKL. The CDR3 is 15 amino acids. V was pared by 3 bases and J by 3 bases, with 14 bases between. DNA of the CDR3: TGCGCCAGCAGCCACCTGGACAGCCTTGAAGAGACCCAGTACTTC. Translated, it gives CASSHLDSLEETQYF.

This clone was recorded once. Other nucleotide sequences from this sample produce the same CDR3. The chain uses TRBV5-4 and TRBJ2-1; no clear D gene. Trimming removed 0 bases at V and 7 bases at J, with 5 bases between. Per the germline V gene, CDR1 is SGHNT and CDR2 is YYREEE (reference sequence). The CDR3 consists of 12 residues. CDR3 DNA: TGTGCCAGCAGCTTGGCGGTGAATGAGCAGTTCTTC. Its protein is CASSLAVNEQFF.

This chain links TRBV7-9 with TRBJ2-7, with 7 nucleotides matching TRBD1. CDR1 and CDR2 from the germline V gene are SEHNR and FQNEAQ (reference sequence). CDR3 length equals 13 residues. The ends lost 7 bases at V and 2 bases at J; junction bases unmatched: 5. DNA for the CDR3: TGTGCCAGCACCGGGACAGATGCCTACGAGCAGTACTTC. Amino acids: CASTGTDAYEQYF.

This clone was seen a single time. The chain uses TRBV19 and TRBJ2-7; 7 bases are shared with TRBD1. This CDR3 is 14 amino acids long. The germline CDR1 and CDR2 sequences are LNHDA and SQIVND (reference sequence). V shed 5 bases, J shed 2 bases, and the junction held 6 bases outside the gene matches. This chain's CDR3 is CASSEGGTAYEQYF. In DNA, the CDR3 is TGTGCCAGTAGTGAGGGTGGGACAGCCTACGAGCAGTACTTC.

This rearrangement joins TRBV29-1 to TRBJ1-2, with TRBD1 matching over 9 bases. V lost 2 bases, J lost 11 bases, and 12 bases stayed unmatched. The CDR3 contains 14 residues. The germline CDR1 and CDR2 sequences are SQVTM and ANQGSEA. The CDR3 DNA follows: TGCAGCGTTGAAACCGGGACAGGGACGAATTTTTACACCTTC. Its translation is CSVETGTGTNFYTF.

Comment on this clone: The junction departs from the called germline gene at one end, perhaps through a read error. The chain combines TRBV2 with TRBJ1-3; TRBD1 is a possible D gene (6 bases). CDR3 size: 11 residues. CDR1 and CDR2 from the germline V gene are SNHLY and FYNNEI. The CDR3 is CASTIGTFKSF. The CDR3 DNA reads as TGTGCCAGCACCATCGGGACATTCAAAAGTTTT.

The chain couples TRBV6-6 to TRBJ2-7, with 10 bases that match TRBD2. Trimming removed 1 base from V and 7 bases from J; junction bases left unmatched: 7. The V gene's germline CDR1 is MNHNY and CDR2 SVGAGI (reference sequence). This CDR3 region has 15 residues. The CDR3 sequence: CASSYLSSGSGEQYF. CDR3 coding DNA: TGTGCCAGCAGTTACTTGTCTAGCGGGAGTGGGGAGCAGTACTTC.

This chain links TRBV28 with TRBJ1-6, with D maybe TRBD1 (6 bases). The CDR3 runs to 14 residues. V was cut by 1 base and J by 9 bases, with 10 bases left in between. Germline V gives CDR1 MDHEN, CDR2 SYDVKM. The CDR3 DNA is TGTGCCAGCAGTTTATCCAGGGGAGGTTCACCCCTCCACTTT. It is translated as CASSLSRGGSPLHF.

Worth noting for this clone: This same CDR3 is encoded by further DNA sequences in the sample. The J gene is TRBJ2-7, the V gene TRBV27; the D call may be TRBD1 or TRBD2 (5 bases each). The CDR3 sequence is 13 residues long. From germline, CDR1 is MNHEY and CDR2 SMNVEV (reference sequence). Trimming took 2 bases from V and 4 from J, leaving 9 bases between them. This CDR3 is CASSLGTTYEQYF. The CDR3 DNA reads as TGTGCCAGCAGTTTAGGGACGACATACGAGCAGTACTTC.

The rearrangement uses TRBV25-1 and TRBJ2-2, with TRBD2 as a possible D gene (6 bases). Germline assignment: CDR1 MGHDK and CDR2 SYGVNS. Trimming took off 8 bases at V and 3 bases at J, with 13 bases between the two ends. The CDR3 runs 14 residues. CDR3 DNA: TGTGCCAGCTCTTGGGGAGGTGACACCGGGGAGCTGTTTTTT. The encoded protein is CASSWGGDTGELFF.

This clone showed up just once. This chain links TRBV10-1 with TRBJ2-7; D possibly corresponds to TRBD1 (5 bases). The germline V gene encodes CDR1 WNHNN and CDR2 SYGVQD (reference sequence). V lost 0 bases and J 5 bases, leaving 8 bases between the germline ends. The CDR3 has 13 residues. CDR3 amino acids: CASSESVRDEQYF. The CDR3 bases are TGCGCCAGCAGTGAGTCGGTCAGGGACGAGCAGTACTTC.

The genes are TRBV5-6 and TRBJ2-7; no reliable D call. This CDR3 is built from 13 residues. The germline V gene has CDR1 SGHDT and CDR2 YYEEEE. V was trimmed by 5 bases and J by 0 bases, leaving 9 bases between them. The CDR3, as DNA: TGTGCCAGCAGAGCCTACGACTCCTACGAGCAGTACTTC. It is translated as CASRAYDSYEQYF.